This T cell receptor (beta chain) was recovered during a study of blood T cell repertoires in COVID-19. Study details: In each case, the material was cDNA or gDNA derived from T cells, B-cell-depleted T cells, or PBMCs.

Profiled with immunoSEQ multiplex PCR; TCRdb holds only in-frame clones, not every one. The data show approximately 260,000 clones, with around 86% seen just once and around 3.6% held by the top ten. This CDR3 is 15 amino acids long. Germline lookup yields CDR1 SGHNT and CDR2 YENEEA. With V trimmed by 5 bases and J by 5 bases, 8 bases remained unmatched. Source material: peripheral blood. V gene TRBV11-3 combines with J gene TRBJ2-1, with TRBD1 matching 8 bases. This receptor was taken from a man aged 18 to 29 with active or convalescent COVID-19. The CDR3 reads CASSLEDRVNNEQFF. The CDR3 DNA sequence: TGTGCCAGCAGCCTCGAGGACAGGGTCAACAATGAGCAGTTCTTC.